These 9 T cell receptor beta chains were all obtained from the same sample, sequenced in a study of beta chain features in type 1 diabetes. Study-wide results and caveats: Moderately but significantly shorter TCRB CDR3s were found in Type 1 diabetes patients in all four CD4+ subsets.

Antigens for these TCRs are unknown. Every isolated RNA sample was fully reverse transcribed, so sequencing captured expressed TCRB transcripts. Repertoires were generated with immunoSEQ multiplex PCR, while TCRdb's copy carries only in-frame clones and drops some. This sample carries 230,000 or so clones, roughly 17% of them seen once, and the ten largest clones take more than 0.075%. The specimen sequenced was naive CD4+ T cells from blood. These receptors came from a man younger than 40 with type 1 diabetes.

This rearrangement joins TRBV5-1 to TRBJ1-4, with D perhaps TRBD1 (5 bases). The CDR3 consists of 15 residues. The germline V gene encodes CDR1 SGHRS and CDR2 YFSETQ. The V end was cut by 4 bases, the J end by 4 bases, with 14 bases between. In nucleotides, the CDR3 is TGCGCCAGCAGCATAACAGGTAGCCTTAATGAAAAACTGTTTTTT. Amino acid sequence: CASSITGSLNEKLFF.

In this sample, this clone turned up a few times. The chain recombines TRBV4-2 with TRBJ2-5; no definite D call. V dropped 0 bases and J dropped 5 bases, with 7 bases sitting between them. The CDR3 contains 13 residues. CDR1 is LGHNA, CDR2 YNFKEQ, per germline. As DNA, the CDR3 is TGTGCCAGCAGCCAAGATAGTGGTGAGACCCAGTACTTC. It is translated as CASSQDSGETQYF.

This chain joins TRBV11-2 and TRBJ2-3, with TRBD2 matching over 9 bases. V shed 3 bases, J shed 4 bases, and the junction held 5 bases outside the gene matches. This CDR3 contains 15 residues. Germline V gives CDR1 SGHAT, CDR2 FQNNGV. As DNA, the CDR3 is TGTGCCAGCAGCTTCGGGACTAGCCAACCAGATACGCAGTATTTT. As protein: CASSFGTSQPDTQYF.

This clone was seen more than once but under ten times. The chain recombines TRBV30 with TRBJ2-1; perhaps TRBD2 as D (5 bases). The CDR3 is 12 residues long. Germline assignment: CDR1 GTSNPN and CDR2 SVGIG (reference sequence). Trimming removed 2 bases from V and 10 bases from J, with 12 bases in between. CDR3 region: CAWSPPRGEQFF. CDR3 coding DNA: TGTGCCTGGAGTCCTCCCCGAGGGGAGCAGTTCTTC.

This clone occurred a few times. The chain links TRBV29-1 to TRBJ1-2, with D tentatively TRBD1 (6 bases). The V gene lost 4 bases and the J gene lost 3 bases, with 18 bases spanning the gap. Germline V gene sequence: CDR1 SQVTM, CDR2 ANQGSEA. The CDR3 has 15 residues. As DNA, the CDR3 is TGCAGCGTTGTTTTTGTTACGGGGGCGGACTATGGCTACACCTTC. Protein sequence: CSVVFVTGADYGYTF.

This clone was counted between two and nine times. The chain links TRBV9 to TRBJ2-1; D unresolved. V was clipped by 0 bases and J by 5 bases, with 6 bases between them. Germline CDR1 is SGDLS and CDR2 is YYNGEE. CDR3 length: 13 residues. The CDR3 DNA sequence: TGTGCCAGCAGCGTAGGTTCCCACAATGAGCAGTTCTTC. Protein product: CASSVGSHNEQFF.

This clone turned up a few times. The chain employs TRBV7-2 and TRBJ2-1; no reliable D call. V dropped 1 base and J dropped 3 bases, with 10 bases sitting between them. This CDR3 has 15 residues. The germline gives CDR1 SGHTA, CDR2 FQGNSA. CDR3 in DNA: TGTGCCAGCAGCTTAGGCGGCGCCAGCTACAATGAGCAGTTCTTC. This codes for CASSLGGASYNEQFF.

In its sample, this clone was seen a few times. The V gene is TRBV7-9, the J gene TRBJ1-1; D gene uncertain. V dropped 5 bases and J dropped 8 bases, with 6 bases sitting between them. The CDR3 consists of 10 residues. From germline, CDR1 is SEHNR and CDR2 FQNEAQ (reference sequence). CDR3 sequence (DNA): TGTGCCAGCAGCAGCCAGGAAGCTTTCTTT. This encodes CASSSQEAFF.

V gene TRBV7-9 combines with J gene TRBJ2-2, with a possible D match to TRBD1 (5 bases). V was pared by 5 bases and J by 3 bases, with 16 bases between. The V gene's germline CDR1 is SEHNR and CDR2 FQNEAQ (reference sequence). The CDR3 is made up of 16 amino acids. Here the CDR3 reads CASSHKLRVDTGELFF. DNA for the CDR3: TGTGCCAGCAGCCATAAGCTCAGGGTCGACACCGGGGAGCTGTTTTTT.